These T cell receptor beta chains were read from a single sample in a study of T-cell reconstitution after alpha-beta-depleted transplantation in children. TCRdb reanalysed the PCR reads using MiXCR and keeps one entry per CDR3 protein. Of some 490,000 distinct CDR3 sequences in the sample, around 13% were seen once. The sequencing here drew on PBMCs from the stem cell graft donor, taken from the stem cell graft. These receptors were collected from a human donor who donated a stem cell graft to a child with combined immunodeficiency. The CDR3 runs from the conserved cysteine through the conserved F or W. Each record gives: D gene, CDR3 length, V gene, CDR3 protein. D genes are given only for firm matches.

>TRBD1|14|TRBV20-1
CSASQTGAGEKLFF
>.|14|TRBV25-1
CASSGTGSFNEQYF
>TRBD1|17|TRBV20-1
CSARGPPWTGGTDTQYF
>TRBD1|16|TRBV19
CATSIGQGAGNSPLHF
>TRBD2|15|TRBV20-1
CSARVLAGGQETQYF
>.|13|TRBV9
CASSVGLAYEQYF
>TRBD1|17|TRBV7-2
CASSFAGQGASYNEQFF
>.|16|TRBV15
CATSRGTPDSGYGYTF
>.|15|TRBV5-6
CASSLEQDNLNTQYF
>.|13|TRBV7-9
CASIGGGGEKLFF
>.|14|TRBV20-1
CSAETQGGTDTQYF
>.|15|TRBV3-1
CASTERALSTDTQYF
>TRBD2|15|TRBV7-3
CASSLSGGISYEQYF
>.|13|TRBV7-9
CASSLGVRSPLHF
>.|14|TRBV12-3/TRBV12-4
CASSLNSFGETQYF
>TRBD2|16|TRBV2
CASSERSGGARDTQYF
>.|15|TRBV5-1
CASSLNTGRTDTQYF
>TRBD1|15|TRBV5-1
CASRGQQSSYNEQFF
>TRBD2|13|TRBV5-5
CASREREGNEQFF
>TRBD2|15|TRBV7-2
CASRPSGGVDNEQFF
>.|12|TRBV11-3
CASSLRETEQFF
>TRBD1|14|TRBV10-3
CAIRGQGGNQPQHF
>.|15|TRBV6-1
CASTRGGDNGSPLHF
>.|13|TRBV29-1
CSVGAGVDTEAFF
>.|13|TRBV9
CASSVVQGDGYTF
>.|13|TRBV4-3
CASSQDILREQYF
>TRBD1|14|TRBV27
CASSFGTAIYEQYF
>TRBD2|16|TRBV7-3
CASSPTSGNAYNEQFF
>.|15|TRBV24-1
CATSSVRAGTYEQYF
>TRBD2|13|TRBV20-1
CSALAGGTGELFF
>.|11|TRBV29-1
CSARIDTEAFF
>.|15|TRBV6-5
CASSSTGGPNTEAFF
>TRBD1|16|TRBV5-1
CVSSLARQGMNTEAFF
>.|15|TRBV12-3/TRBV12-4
CASSLEEGLIYGYTF
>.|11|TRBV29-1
CSVPENTEAFF
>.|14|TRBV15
CATSRQDIYNEQFF
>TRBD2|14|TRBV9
CASSVGGGRGEQFF
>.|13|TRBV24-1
CATSAPVNNEQFF
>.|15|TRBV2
CASSVLAGGTDTQYF
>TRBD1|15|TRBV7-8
CASSEGDGQVPEAFF
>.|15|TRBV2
CASSGGAHPTGELFF
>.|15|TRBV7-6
CASSLWGHGSNEQFF
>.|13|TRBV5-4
CASSLPGRETQYF